This TCR beta chain came from a study of metastatic and nonmetastatic thyroid tumors. Overall study: Samples came from malignant and benign thyroid patients, and repertoires were compared across blood and tumor or nodule tissue. Whole-study results and caveats: Malignant tumors reportedly showed significantly higher TCR beta diversity than benign nodules in both blood and tumor.

TCRdb re-called clones via MiXCR from the PCR reads. The repertoire holds under 40,000 clones, with roughly 17% as singletons. All patients were untreated before thyroid surgery. CDR3 length: 14 residues. CDR1 LGHDT and CDR2 YNNKEL come from the germline V gene (reference sequence). Trimming removed 4 bases from V and 0 bases from J, with 9 bases in between. Points on this clone: What it binds is unknown.

The receptor's source is a male donor with papillary thyroid cancer or a benign thyroid nodule (not recorded which). Some clones in this sample may be carry-over from other donors' samples. Sequencing used blood. The rearrangement uses TRBV3-1 and TRBJ1-1; D is uncertain. CDR3 protein: CASSRQEMNTEAFF. In DNA, the CDR3 is TGTGCCAGCAGCCGTCAGGAAATGAACACTGAAGCTTTCTTT. Complete variable domain (other parts from reference TRBV3-1 and TRBJ1-1): DTAVSQTPKYLVTQMGNDKSIKCEQNLGHDTMYWYKQDSKKFLKIMFSYNNKELIINETVPNRFSPKSPDKAHLNLHINSLELGDSAVYFCASSRQEMNTEAFFGQGTRLTVV.